Many counts were recorded for the clone carrying this TCR beta chain. TCR beta cDNA was made from 500 ng total RNA with a constant-region primer. Libraries covering TCR beta were generated through three nested multiplex PCR rounds (using a slightly modified ARM-PCR). TRBV1-TRBV30 forward primers and a C-beta reverse primer were used in the first two PCR rounds, which each ran for approximately 10 cycles. TCRdb ran MiXCR on the multiplex PCR reads and lists one entry per CDR3 protein. The sample has 310,000 or so distinct CDR3 sequences, 50% to 75% seen once; the top ten hold 17%. They got blood RNA out of unsorted whole blood and also pulled out germline DNA. Germline lookup yields CDR1 MNHNS and CDR2 SASEGT. V dropped 3 bases and J dropped 5; count of bases not matched to a gene: 10. The CDR3 totals 16 residues. This record comes from a study of tumor-infiltrating lymphocytes in primary liver carcinoma. Study as a whole: Productive TCRbeta read yields ran from roughly 3.9 to 6.8 million per sample and were similar between tissues.

Sequenced sample: peripheral blood. The gene calls are TRBV6-1 and TRBJ1-5; the match to TRBD1 covers 7 bases. The clonotype comes from a woman between 25 and 40 years old with primary liver carcinoma and hepatitis B virus infection. The CDR3 nucleotides read TGTGCCAGCAGTGATAGACAAGGGGGCGCGTATCAGCCCCAGCATTTT. The encoded protein is CASSDRQGGAYQPQHF.